This record looks at one TCR beta chain sequence and its context. Its antigen remains unidentified. No qualities accompany the bases; no much larger clone lies one base away. The data were obtained in a study of control samples from healthy donors and cancer patients (dated by TCRdb to 2018 to 2021). The protocol used for the library was the immunoSEQ multiplex PCR assay. In its TCRdb copy, this immuneACCESS table keeps in-frame sequences only and misses some clones. Where compared with another copy, unresolved V genes explain less than half of these, and the others have no known cause. The sample table shows roughly 370,000 clones, and about 93% are seen once. The biggest ten clones account for 5% to 7% of the sample. V trim: 8 bases; J trim: 3 bases; unmatched bases: 3. In the germline V gene (reference sequence), CDR1 corresponds to WNHNN and CDR2 to SYGVQD. Inclusive of the bounding cysteine and phenylalanine, the CDR3 is 13 residues long. The retained sequence is limited to the CDR3, 39 bases, with the frame set at the first base.

The source of this sequence is a man aged 35-49 years with head and neck cancer. Recombination joined TRBV10-1 with TRBJ2-7; 11 junctional bases match TRBD2. Specimen: PBMCs. The DNA is TGCGCCAGCGGAGGGACTAGCGGCTACGAGCAGTACTTC. Its coded protein is CASGGTSGYEQYF.